Included here is one TCR beta chain sequence, with context. Repertoires were generated with immunoSEQ multiplex PCR, while TCRdb's copy carries only in-frame clones and drops some. The table includes 110,000 or so clones, approximately 90% detected once. Deletions cut 4 bases from V and 4 bases from J, with 13 bases between. CDR1 is SGHTA, CDR2 FQGNSA, per germline. The CDR3 is made up of 14 amino acids. The data derive from a study of T cells after somatic rescue of genetic block. The material sequenced was peripheral blood mononuclear cells (PBMCs). V usage is TRBV7-2 and J usage is TRBJ1-1, with D possibly matching TRBD1 (6 bases). The TCR originated in a woman aged 18-30 years. DNA of the CDR3: TGTGCCAGCAGCTCCGATGGGACATTCACTGAAGCTTTCTTT. This gives the protein CASSSDGTFTEAFF.